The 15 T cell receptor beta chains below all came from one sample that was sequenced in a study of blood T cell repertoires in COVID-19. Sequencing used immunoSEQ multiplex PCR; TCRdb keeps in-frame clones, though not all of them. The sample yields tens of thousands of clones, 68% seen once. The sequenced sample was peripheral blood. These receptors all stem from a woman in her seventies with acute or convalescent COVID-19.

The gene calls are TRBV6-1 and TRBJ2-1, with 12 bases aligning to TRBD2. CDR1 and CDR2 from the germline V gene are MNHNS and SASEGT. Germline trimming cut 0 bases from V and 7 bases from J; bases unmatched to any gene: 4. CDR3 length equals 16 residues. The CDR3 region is CASSEAASGGGNEQFF. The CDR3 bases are TGTGCCAGCAGTGAAGCCGCTAGCGGGGGGGGGAATGAGCAGTTCTTC.

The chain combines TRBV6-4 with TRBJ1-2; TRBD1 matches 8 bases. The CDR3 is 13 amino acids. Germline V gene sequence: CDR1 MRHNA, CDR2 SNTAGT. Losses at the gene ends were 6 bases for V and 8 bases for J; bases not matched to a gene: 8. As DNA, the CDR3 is TGTGCCAGCAGGCCGGGACAGGCCGGGGGCTACACCTTC. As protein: CASRPGQAGGYTF.

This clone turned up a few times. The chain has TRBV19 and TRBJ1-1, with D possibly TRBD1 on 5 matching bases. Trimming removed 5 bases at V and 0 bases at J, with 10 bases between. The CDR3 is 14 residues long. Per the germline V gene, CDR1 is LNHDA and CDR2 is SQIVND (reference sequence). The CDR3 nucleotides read TGTGCCAGTAGTTCGACAGTAATGAACACTGAAGCTTTCTTT. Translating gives CASSSTVMNTEAFF. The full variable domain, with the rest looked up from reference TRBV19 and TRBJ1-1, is DGGITQSPKYLFRKEGQNVTLSCEQNLNHDAMYWYRQDPGQGLRLIYYSQIVNDFQKGDIAEGYSVSREKKESFPLTVTSAQKNPTAFYLCASSSTVMNTEAFFGQGTRLTVV.

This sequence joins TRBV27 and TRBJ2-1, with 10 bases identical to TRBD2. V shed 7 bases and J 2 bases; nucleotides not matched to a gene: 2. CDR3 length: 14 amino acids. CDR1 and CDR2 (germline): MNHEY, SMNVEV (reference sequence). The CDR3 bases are TGTGCCAGCACAGCGGGAGGGCCCTACAATGAGCAGTTCTTC. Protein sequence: CASTAGGPYNEQFF.

The CDR3 loop reads CASSRGTSGFSYNEQFF. The CDR3 DNA reads as TGTGCCAGCAGCCGTGGGACTAGCGGGTTCTCCTACAATGAGCAGTTCTTC. The chain employs TRBV3-1 (or the pseudogene TRBV3-2) and TRBJ2-1; 12 positions match TRBD2. The germline V gene encodes CDR1 LGHDT and CDR2 YNNKEL (reference sequence). Germline trimming cut 4 bases from V and 0 bases from J; bases unmatched to any gene: 4. The CDR3 is 17 amino acids.

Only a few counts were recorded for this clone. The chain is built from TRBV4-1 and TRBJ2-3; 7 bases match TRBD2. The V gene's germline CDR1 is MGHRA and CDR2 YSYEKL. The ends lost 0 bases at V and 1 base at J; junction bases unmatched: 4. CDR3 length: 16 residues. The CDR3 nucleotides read TGCGCCAGCAGCCAAGAATCGGGACTACGCACAGATACGCAGTATTTT. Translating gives CASSQESGLRTDTQYF.

The CDR3 DNA reads TGTGCCAGCAGTTATACAACCGGGACTTCCTATGGCTACACCTTC. This gives the protein CASSYTTGTSYGYTF. The rearrangement links TRBV6-5 to TRBJ1-2, with D possibly matching TRBD1 (5 bases). The CDR3 is 15 amino acids. Germline V CDR1 and CDR2: MNHEY, SVGAGI. V gave up 3 bases and J gave up 4 bases, with 15 bases separating them.

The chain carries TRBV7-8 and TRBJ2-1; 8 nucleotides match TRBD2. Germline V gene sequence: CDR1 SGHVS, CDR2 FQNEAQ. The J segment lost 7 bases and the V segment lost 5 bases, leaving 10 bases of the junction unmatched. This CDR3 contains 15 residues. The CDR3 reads CASSRAGGGLNEQFF. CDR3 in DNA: TGTGCCAGCAGCCGAGCCGGGGGGGGCTTGAATGAGCAGTTCTTC. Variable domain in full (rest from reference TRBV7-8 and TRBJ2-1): GAGVSQSPRYKVAKRGQDVALRCDPISGHVSLFWYQQALGQGPEFLTYFQNEAQLDKSGLPSDRFFAERPEGSVSTLKIQRTQQEDSAVYLCASSRAGGGLNEQFFGPGTRLTVL.

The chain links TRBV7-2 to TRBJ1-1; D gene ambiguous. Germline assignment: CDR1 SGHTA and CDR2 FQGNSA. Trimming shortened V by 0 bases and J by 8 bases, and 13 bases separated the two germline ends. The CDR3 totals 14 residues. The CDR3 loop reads CASSLAHRTGEAFF. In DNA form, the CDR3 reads TGTGCCAGCAGCTTAGCGCATCGAACCGGGGAAGCTTTCTTT.

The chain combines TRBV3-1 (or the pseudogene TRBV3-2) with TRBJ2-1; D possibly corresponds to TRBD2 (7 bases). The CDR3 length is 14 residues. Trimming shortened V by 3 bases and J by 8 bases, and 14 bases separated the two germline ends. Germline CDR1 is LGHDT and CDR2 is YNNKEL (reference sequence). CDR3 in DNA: TGTGCCAGCAGCCAGAGGGGGGGGTTGGATGAGCAGTTCTTC. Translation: CASSQRGGLDEQFF.

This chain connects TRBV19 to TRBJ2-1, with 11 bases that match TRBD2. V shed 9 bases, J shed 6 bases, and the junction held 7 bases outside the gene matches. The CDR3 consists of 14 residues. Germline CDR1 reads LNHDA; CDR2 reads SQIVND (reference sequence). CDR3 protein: CASALTSGSNEQFF. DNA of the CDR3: TGTGCCAGCGCCCTTACTAGCGGGAGCAATGAGCAGTTCTTC.

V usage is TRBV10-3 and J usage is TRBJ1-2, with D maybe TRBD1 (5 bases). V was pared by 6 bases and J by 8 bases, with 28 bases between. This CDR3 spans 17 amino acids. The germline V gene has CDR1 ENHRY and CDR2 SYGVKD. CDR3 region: CAISGDSPGMDLPGYTF. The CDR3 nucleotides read TGTGCCATCAGCGGAGACAGTCCGGGCATGGATCTCCCCGGCTACACCTTC.

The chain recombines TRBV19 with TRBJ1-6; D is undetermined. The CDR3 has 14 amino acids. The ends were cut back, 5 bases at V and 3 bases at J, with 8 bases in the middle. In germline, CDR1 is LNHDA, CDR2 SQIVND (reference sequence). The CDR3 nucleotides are TGTGCCAGTAGTCCTTCCTTCTATAATTCACCCCTCCACTTT. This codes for CASSPSFYNSPLHF.

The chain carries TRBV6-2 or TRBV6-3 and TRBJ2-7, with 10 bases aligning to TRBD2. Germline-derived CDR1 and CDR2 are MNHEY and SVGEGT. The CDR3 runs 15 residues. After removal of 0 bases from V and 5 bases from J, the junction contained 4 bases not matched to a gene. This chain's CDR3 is CASSYSASGGNEQYF. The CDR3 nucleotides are TGTGCCAGCAGTTACTCGGCTAGCGGGGGAAACGAGCAGTACTTC.

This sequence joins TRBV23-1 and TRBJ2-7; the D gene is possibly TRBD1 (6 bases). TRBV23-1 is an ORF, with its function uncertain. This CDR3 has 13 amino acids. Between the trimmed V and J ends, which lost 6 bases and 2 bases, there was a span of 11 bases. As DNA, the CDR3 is TGCGCCAGCAGACAGGGCTGCCCCTACGAGCAGTACTTC. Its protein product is CASRQGCPYEQYF.